Included here is one T cell receptor (beta chain) sequence, with context. Relative to the germline gene, one junction end is altered; a read error may explain this. This CDR3 has 16 residues. Germline V gene sequence: CDR1 LNHDA, CDR2 SQIVND (reference sequence). Amplification used 60 Vbeta primers and 13 Jbeta primers. This table comes from immunoSEQ multiplex PCR, and its TCRdb copy is limited to in-frame clones, with some not included. The data contain around 54,000 clones, roughly 84% of them singletons. The data are from a study of cytomegalovirus exposure and HLA in healthy donors. The chain recombines TRBV19 with TRBJ2-6, with 8 nucleotides matching TRBD1. Sequenced input: PBMCs. The sequence derives from a woman younger than 30 in good health and CMV-seronegative. The CDR3 protein is CASSTSGGSGANGLTF. The CDR3 DNA sequence: TGTGCCAGTAGTACTTCAGGGGGCTCTGGGGCCAACGGCCTGACTTTC.